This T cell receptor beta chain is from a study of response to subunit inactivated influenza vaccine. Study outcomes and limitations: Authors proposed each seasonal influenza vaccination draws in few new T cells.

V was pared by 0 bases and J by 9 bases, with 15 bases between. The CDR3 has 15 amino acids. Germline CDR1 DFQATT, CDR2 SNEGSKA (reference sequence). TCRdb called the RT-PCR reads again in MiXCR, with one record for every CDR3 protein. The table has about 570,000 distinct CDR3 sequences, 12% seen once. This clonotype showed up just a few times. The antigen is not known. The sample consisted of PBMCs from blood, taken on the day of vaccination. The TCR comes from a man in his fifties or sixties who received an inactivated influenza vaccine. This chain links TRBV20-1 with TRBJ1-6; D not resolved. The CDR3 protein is CSARDQERVGSPLHF. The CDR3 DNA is TGCAGTGCTAGAGATCAGGAAAGGGTCGGTTCACCCCTCCACTTT.